What follows describes a single TCR beta chain. Seattle's cohort entered during active infection and was followed longitudinally. This entry comes from a study of blood T cell repertoires in COVID-19. On the study more broadly: T cells, B-cell-depleted T cells, or PBMCs supplied cDNA or gDNA.

This CDR3 has 13 residues. CDR1 is SEHNR, CDR2 FQNEAQ, per germline (reference sequence). V gave up 5 bases and J gave up 1 base, with 3 bases separating them. Authors' methods: By means of reference gene primer amplification, nucleated cell counts were estimated. The data were produced by immunoSEQ multiplex PCR, yet TCRdb's version contains in-frame clones alone and is incomplete. V, J and clone size are taken as reported in that table, and D and trimming were inferred from the DNA itself. The data hold roughly 410,000 clones, with 87% observed a single time. This chain connects TRBV7-9 to TRBJ2-6; D is ambiguous. Sequences were obtained from peripheral blood. This TCR was recovered from a woman between 55 and 75 years old with COVID-19, enrolled during active disease. Written as DNA, the CDR3 is TGTGCCAGCAGCCCTTCTGGGGCCAACGTCCTGACTTTC. Its protein product is CASSPSGANVLTF. Full variable domain (remainder filled in from reference TRBV7-9 and TRBJ2-6): DTGVSQNPRHKITKRGQNVTFRCDPISEHNRLYWYRQTLGQGPEFLTYFQNEAQLEKSRLLSDRFSAERPKGSFSTLEIQRTEQGDSAMYLCASSPSGANVLTFGAGSRLTVL.